Following are 20 T cell receptor beta chains from one sample sequenced in a study of T cell repertoires in cytomegalovirus infection. No antigen has been identified for these receptors. TCRdb reprocessed the reads via MiXCR and lists one record per CDR3 protein. Of 80,000 or so distinct CDR3 sequences in the sample, around 42% are singletons; the top ten hold more than 85%. This specimen consisted of CD8+ T cells from cultured PBMCs, obtained from culture after CMV antigen stimulation. The receptors were sampled from a human donor in good health (CMV status not recorded). Some clones in this sample may be carry-over from other donors' samples.

This clonotype was detected a few times. The V gene is TRBV6-2 or TRBV6-3, the J gene TRBJ2-7, with TRBD2 identical over 13 bases. V gave up 2 bases and J gave up 3 bases; unmatched junction bases: 10. Germline V gene data show CDR1 as MNHEY and CDR2 as SVGEGT. The CDR3 extends over 18 amino acids. The CDR3 protein is CASSYPGLAGEKFYEQYF. The CDR3 nucleotides read TGTGCCAGCAGTTACCCTGGACTAGCGGGGGAGAAATTCTACGAGCAGTACTTC.

This clonotype came up a few times. The chain is built from TRBV11-1 and TRBJ2-2, with 7 bases fitting TRBD1. The CDR3 has 15 amino acids. Germline values: CDR1 SGHAT, CDR2 FQDESV (reference sequence). With V trimmed by 2 bases and J by 7 bases, 7 bases remained unmatched. CDR3 sequence: CASSLLKQGFGELFF. CDR3 bases: TGTGCCAGCAGCTTACTGAAACAGGGGTTCGGGGAGCTGTTTTTT.

The chain links TRBV7-9 to TRBJ2-7; 7 bases align to TRBD2. This CDR3 region has 14 residues. Germline CDR1 is SEHNR and CDR2 is FQNEAQ (reference sequence). V trimming: 3 bases; J trimming: 3 bases; junction bases outside the gene matches: 5. Here the CDR3 reads CASSLDPGGYEQYF. CDR3 DNA sequence: TGTGCCAGCAGCTTGGACCCGGGAGGCTACGAGCAGTACTTC. Full variable domain (remainder filled in from reference TRBV7-9 and TRBJ2-7): DTGVSQNPRHKITKRGQNVTFRCDPISEHNRLYWYRQTLGQGPEFLTYFQNEAQLEKSRLLSDRFSAERPKGSFSTLEIQRTEQGDSAMYLCASSLDPGGYEQYFGPGTRLTVT.

This clonotype was observed a single time. This sequence joins TRBV5-6 and TRBJ2-1; tentative D call: TRBD2 (5 bases). The CDR3 spans 12 residues. Trimming took off 5 bases at V and 6 bases at J, with 9 bases between the two ends. CDR1 and CDR2 (germline): SGHDT, YYEEEE. The chain's CDR3 is CASSQGLNEQFF. The CDR3 DNA sequence: TGTGCCAGCAGTCAAGGACTCAATGAGCAGTTCTTC.

About this clonotype: Likely a read error: the CDR3 ends without its conserved phenylalanine or tryptophan. The chain recombines TRBV7-2 with TRBJ2-7; D gene unclear. CDR1 and CDR2 (germline): SGHTA, FQGNSA. This CDR3 comprises 14 residues. Trimming removed 6 bases from V and 1 base from J, with 13 bases in between. The CDR3 DNA follows: TGTGCCAGCAGAATATCCCTTGGATCCTACGAGCAGTACTCC. The encoded protein is CASRISLGSYEQYS.

In this sample, this clonotype turned up a few times. This chain connects TRBV12-3 or TRBV12-4 to TRBJ1-1; 7 bases are a match to TRBD1. The ends lost 5 bases at V and 0 bases at J; junction bases unmatched: 0. The CDR3 contains 13 residues. Written as DNA, the CDR3 is TGTGCCAGCAGTGGGACAGTGAACACTGAAGCTTTCTTT. Protein sequence: CASSGTVNTEAFF.

The V call is TRBV4-3, the J call TRBJ1-4; D call uncertain. Germline V gene data show CDR1 as LGHNA and CDR2 as YSLEER. V lost 0 bases and J lost 7, with 15 bases in between. This CDR3 comprises 16 residues. The CDR3 loop reads CASSQDAGYVSEKLFF. The DNA of the CDR3 is TGCGCCAGCAGCCAAGATGCGGGGTATGTGAGTGAAAAACTGTTTTTT.

This clonotype came up once. The rearrangement uses TRBV28 and TRBJ1-1; no definite D call. Germline V CDR1 and CDR2: MDHEN, SYDVKM. With 1 base removed from V and 6 bases from J, the gap between germline ends came to 6 bases. The CDR3 has 12 amino acids. CDR3 nucleotides: TGTGCCAGCAGTTTATTGGGCGCTGAAGCTTTCTTT. Its translation is CASSLLGAEAFF.

The V call is TRBV20-1, the J call TRBJ1-5, with a possible D match to TRBD1 (6 bases). Between the trimmed V and J ends, which lost 3 bases and 8 bases, there was a span of 17 bases. The CDR3 length is 14 residues. The germline V gene encodes CDR1 DFQATT and CDR2 SNEGSKA (reference sequence). The DNA for the CDR3 is TGCAGTGCTAGCACCTTCAGGGGTGGGGAGCCCCAGCATTTT. Translating it yields CSASTFRGGEPQHF.

This clonotype was seen a handful of times. This chain joins TRBV7-2 and TRBJ2-5, with D perhaps matching TRBD1 or TRBD2 (5 bases each). Germline assignment: CDR1 SGHTA and CDR2 FQGNSA. The germline V and J ends were trimmed by 6 bases and 1 base, with 15 bases remaining between them. This CDR3 has 15 residues. CDR3 sequence (DNA): TGTGCCAGCAGTCTACTTTCCGGGACCCAAGAGACCCAGTACTTC. Translation gives CASSLLSGTQETQYF. Based on the CDR3 plus reference TRBV7-2 and TRBJ2-5, the full variable domain is GAGVSQSPSNKVTEKGKDVELRCDPISGHTALYWYRQSLGQGLEFLIYFQGNSAPDKSGLPSDRFSAERTGGSVSTLTIQRTQQEDSAVYLCASSLLSGTQETQYFGPGTRLLVL.

The V call is TRBV7-6, the J call TRBJ2-3; D perhaps matches TRBD2 (6 bases). V lost 0 bases, J lost 4 bases, and 11 bases lay in between. The CDR3 covers 15 residues. Germline V gives CDR1 SGHVS, CDR2 FNYEAQ. CDR3 coding DNA: TGTGCCAGCAGCTTAGCGGCCGGGGAGGCAGATACGCAGTATTTT. Translation gives CASSLAAGEADTQYF.

This clonotype was observed a handful of times. CDR3 in DNA: TGCGCCAGCAGCCAAGACCCGGGACAGAATACGGATACGCAGTATTTT. Translated, it gives CASSQDPGQNTDTQYF. The gene calls are TRBV4-3 and TRBJ2-3; 7 nucleotides align to TRBD1. V lost 0 bases and J lost 6; bases outside the gene matches: 9. Germline V lookup: CDR1 LGHNA, CDR2 YSLEER. This CDR3 has 16 residues.

The chain recombines TRBV20-1 with TRBJ2-2, with D unclear. The CDR3 is 15 amino acids. V was cut by 2 bases and J by 4 bases, with 14 bases left in between. CDR1 DFQATT and CDR2 SNEGSKA come from the germline V gene (reference sequence). The CDR3 region is CSARTVPKGTGELFF. The CDR3 nucleotides read TGCAGTGCTAGAACAGTCCCAAAGGGCACCGGGGAGCTGTTTTTT.

This clonotype was picked up a small number of times. This chain joins TRBV12-3 or TRBV12-4 and TRBJ1-3, with unresolved D. The CDR3 extends over 16 amino acids. Trimming took off 5 bases at V and 0 bases at J, with 14 bases between the two ends. Here the CDR3 reads CASSVLIGYSGNTIYF. Written as DNA, the CDR3 is TGTGCCAGCAGTGTGCTGATAGGGTACTCTGGAAACACCATATATTTT.

V usage is TRBV4-1 and J usage is TRBJ2-5, with TRBD2 matching 11 bases. From germline, CDR1 is MGHRA and CDR2 YSYEKL. The V segment lost 2 bases and the J segment 5 bases; nucleotides outside the gene matches: 4. The CDR3 has 15 amino acids. The CDR3 is CASSQLAGGHETQYF. CDR3 DNA: TGCGCCAGCAGCCAACTAGCGGGGGGCCACGAGACCCAGTACTTC.

This clonotype has only a few counts. V and J are TRBV6-5 and TRBJ1-3; D ambiguous. Germline V gives CDR1 MNHEY, CDR2 SVGAGI. This CDR3 region has 17 residues. V lost 0 bases and J 2 bases, leaving 14 bases between the germline ends. The CDR3 here is CASSYSPPASPGNTIYF. CDR3 in DNA: TGTGCCAGCAGTTACTCGCCACCCGCCTCTCCTGGAAACACCATATATTTT.

The chain couples TRBV6-5 to TRBJ2-5; D is unclear. CDR3 length: 16 residues. Looked up from germline, CDR1 is MNHEY and CDR2 is SVGAGI. The V end was cut by 6 bases, the J end by 1 base, with 18 bases between. CDR3: CASRSPKLKLQETQYF. The CDR3 DNA is TGTGCCAGCAGATCCCCCAAACTTAAGCTCCAAGAGACCCAGTACTTC.

This clonotype appeared a few times. The V gene is TRBV6-6, the J gene TRBJ1-5; 11 nucleotides match TRBD1. This CDR3 comprises 15 residues. The V and J ends lost 6 bases and 0 bases, in that order; junction bases with no gene match: 1. The V gene's germline CDR1 is MNHNY and CDR2 SVGAGI (reference sequence). Here the CDR3 DNA reads TGTGCCAGCAGGGACAGGGGGCCTAGCAATCAGCCCCAGCATTTT. This sequence encodes CASRDRGPSNQPQHF.

CDR3 sequence (DNA): TGCAGTGCTAGACTCGGGAACACTGAAGCTTTCTTT. Translated, it gives CSARLGNTEAFF. V gene TRBV20-1 combines with J gene TRBJ1-1; D gene uncertain. The CDR3 sequence is 12 residues long. Deletions cut 2 bases from V and 1 base from J, with 5 bases between. The germline gives CDR1 DFQATT, CDR2 SNEGSKA (reference sequence).

The table lists this clonotype with many counts. The J gene is TRBJ2-1, the V gene TRBV27; 12 bases line up with TRBD2. Trimming cost V 2 bases and J 8 bases; bases outside gene matches: 4. The CDR3 has 15 residues. CDR1 is MNHEY, CDR2 SMNVEV, per germline (reference sequence). The CDR3 spells CASSLELAGGDEQFF. The CDR3 DNA is TGTGCCAGCAGTTTAGAACTAGCGGGGGGCGATGAGCAGTTCTTC.